This TCR beta chain was obtained from a study of shared clonotypes between healthy human individuals. Measured with immunoSEQ multiplex PCR; TCRdb has only the in-frame clones, and not every one. In the table there are about 380,000 clones, just over 95% of which are singletons. Study-wide results and caveats: Clonotypes that were shared across a handful of donors made up roughly 5% of naive CD4 clonotypes.

V gave up 7 bases and J gave up 10 bases, with 8 bases separating them. There are 10 residues in the CDR3. Looked up from germline, CDR1 is SNHLY and CDR2 is FYNNEI. This clone came up once. As yet, its antigen is unknown. Together with CD45RO+ cells, CCR7-negative CD45RA+ TemRA cells were included in CD8 memory. The V gene is TRBV2, the J gene TRBJ1-3, with D unresolved. The specimen was memory CD8+ T cells sorted from blood. Subset reported: CD45RO+ cells pooled with CCR7-negative TemRA cells. The sequence came from a man aged 30-40 years in good health. DNA of the CDR3: TGTGCCAGCAAGCAGATGACCATATATTTT. Protein sequence: CASKQMTIYF.